This passage covers 29 T cell receptor beta chains from one sample sequenced in a study of multiple sclerosis patients with progressive multifocal leukoencephalopathy. The time point was: time of PML onset. The repertoire was sequenced with immunoSEQ multiplex PCR; TCRdb's copy has only in-frame clones and lacks some. The sample carries approximately 29,000 clones, 85% recorded once. Here the sequenced sample was PBMCs, taken from a patient treated with natalizumab. The source is a woman aged 25 to 39 with progressive multifocal leukoencephalopathy.

The genes are TRBV11-3 and TRBJ1-1; no firm D call. The CDR3 is 13 amino acids. CDR1 and CDR2 from the germline V gene are SGHNT and YENEEA. Trimming took off 3 bases at V and 1 base at J, with 6 bases between the two ends. CDR3 bases: TGTGCCAGCAGCTTGGAGGCGAACACTGAAGCTTTCTTT. Translated, it gives CASSLEANTEAFF. Full variable domain (rest looked up from reference TRBV11-3 and TRBJ1-1): EAGVVQSPRYKIIEKKQPVAFWCNPISGHNTLYWYLQNLGQGPELLIRYENEEAVDDSQLPKDRFSAERLKGVDSTLKIQPAELGDSAVYLCASSLEANTEAFFGQGTRLTVV.

The chain employs TRBV5-4 and TRBJ2-1; D is possibly TRBD1 (5 bases). The CDR3 loop spans 16 amino acids. Germline V gene lookup returns CDR1 SGHNT and CDR2 YYREEE (reference sequence). V gave up 0 bases and J gave up 2 bases, with 12 bases separating them. CDR3 protein: CASSLATAYTYNEQFF. CDR3 in DNA: TGTGCCAGCAGCTTGGCGACAGCTTATACCTACAATGAGCAGTTCTTC.

V gene TRBV11-2 combines with J gene TRBJ2-5; 13 bases line up with TRBD2. Germline assignment: CDR1 SGHAT and CDR2 FQNNGV. The CDR3 has 16 amino acids. Losses at the gene ends were 6 bases for V and 5 bases for J; bases not matched to a gene: 9. The CDR3 protein is CASSSGTSGTRETQYF. The CDR3 DNA follows: TGTGCCAGCAGTTCTGGGACTAGCGGGACTCGGGAGACCCAGTACTTC.

About this clone itself: The junction and the germline gene differ at one end; a read error may be behind it. CDR3 nucleotides: TGTGCCAGCAGCGTAGGCGGGGTCTCCCACGAGCAGTACTTC. It specifies CASSVGGVSHEQYF. This chain connects TRBV9 to TRBJ2-7; D possibly corresponds to TRBD2 (6 bases). The CDR3 has 14 amino acids. Germline CDR1 SGDLS, CDR2 YYNGEE.

The chain links TRBV7-2 to TRBJ1-1; D ambiguous. Germline lookup yields CDR1 SGHTA and CDR2 FQGNSA. V gave up 4 bases and J gave up 7 bases, with 7 bases separating them. The CDR3 spans 11 residues. As DNA, the CDR3 is TGTGCCAGCAGCTACCTAAATGAAGCTTTCTTT. As protein: CASSYLNEAFF.

The chain couples TRBV2 to TRBJ1-2; 7 bases agree with TRBD1. This CDR3 contains 14 residues. The germline gives CDR1 SNHLY, CDR2 FYNNEI. After removal of 6 bases from V and 2 bases from J, the junction contained 6 bases not matched to a gene. This chain's CDR3 is CASRGTVTNYGYTF. CDR3 coding DNA: TGTGCCAGCAGAGGGACAGTGACCAACTATGGCTACACCTTC. The full variable domain, rest sourced from reference TRBV2 and TRBJ1-2, is EPEVTQTPSHQVTQMGQEVILRCVPISNHLYFYWYRQILGQKVEFLVSFYNNEISEKSEIFDDQFSVERPDGSNFTLKIRSTKLEDSAMYFCASRGTVTNYGYTFGSGTRLTVV.

The DNA of the CDR3 is TGTGCCAGCAGCCCCCCCGGCGGGTTAACCGGGGAGCTGTTTTTT. The encoded protein is CASSPPGGLTGELFF. The gene calls are TRBV5-4 and TRBJ2-2; possible D gene TRBD2, 5 bases. CDR1 and CDR2 (germline): SGHNT, YYREEE (reference sequence). The CDR3 is 15 amino acids. V was trimmed by 4 bases and J by 5 bases, leaving 15 bases between them.

V usage is TRBV9 and J usage is TRBJ1-3; D uncertain. Trimming took off 1 base at V and 7 bases at J, with 12 bases between the two ends. Germline values: CDR1 SGDLS, CDR2 YYNGEE. The CDR3 sequence is 14 residues long. The CDR3 bases are TGTGCCAGCAGCGTAAGTGTAGGGCCGAACACCATATATTTT. Residues: CASSVSVGPNTIYF. Full variable domain (remainder filled in from reference TRBV9 and TRBJ1-3): DSGVTQTPKHLITATGQRVTLRCSPRSGDLSVYWYQQSLDQGLQFLIQYYNGEERAKGNILERFSAQQFPDLHSELNLSSLELGDSALYFCASSVSVGPNTIYFGEGSWLTVV.

The chain uses TRBV19 and TRBJ2-7; the D gene is possibly TRBD2 (6 bases). V lost 3 bases and J 0 bases, leaving 9 bases between the germline ends. This CDR3 spans 14 amino acids. Germline V gives CDR1 LNHDA, CDR2 SQIVND (reference sequence). CDR3: CASSIRESSYEQYF. The CDR3 DNA reads TGTGCCAGTAGTATTCGGGAGAGCTCCTACGAGCAGTACTTC.

The chain combines TRBV6-1 with TRBJ2-5, with 10 positions matching TRBD1. With the DNA end fitting TRBJ2-7 better, the J assignment may be wrong. Germline CDR1 is MNHNS and CDR2 is SASEGT. CDR3 length: 15 residues. The DNA of the CDR3 is TGTGCCAGCAGTGAAGGCGGGACAGGGGCCTACGAGCAGTACTTC. It codes for CASSEGGTGAYEQYF.

A word on this clone: Sequence at one end of the junction differs from germline and may be a read error. The V and J genes are TRBV28 and TRBJ2-7, with 7 nucleotides matching TRBD2. CDR1 and CDR2 from the germline V gene are MDHEN and SYDVKM. This CDR3 is built from 11 residues. CDR3 sequence: CASSFLLAAHF. CDR3 coding DNA: TGTGCCAGCAGTTTTCTGCTAGCGGCTCATTTC. The variable domain in full, completed from reference TRBV28 and TRBJ2-7, reads DVKVTQSSRYLVKRTGEKVFLECVQDMDHENMFWYRQDPGLGLRLIYFSYDVKMKEKGDIPEGYSVSREKKERFSLILESASTNQTSMYLCASSFLLAAHFGPGTRLTVT.

The chain couples TRBV28 to TRBJ1-4; D gene uncertain. The germline CDR1 and CDR2 sequences are MDHEN and SYDVKM. Deletions cut 5 bases from V and 8 bases from J, with 12 bases between. This CDR3 is built from 13 residues. The CDR3 DNA reads TGTGCCAGCAGTCCCCGATACGGGGAAAAACTGTTTTTT. Its translation: CASSPRYGEKLFF.

This chain links TRBV5-1 with TRBJ1-1; D is unclear. Trimming removed 0 bases from V and 4 bases from J, with 10 bases in between. This CDR3 has 14 residues. Germline V CDR1 and CDR2: SGHRS, YFSETQ. The CDR3 DNA is TGCGCCAGCAGCTTGGGGAGGGCGAGCACTGAAGCTTTCTTT. As protein: CASSLGRASTEAFF.

In DNA form, the CDR3 reads TGTGCCAGCAGCGTCAGGGGGCTGACTGAAGCTTTCTTT. Translating gives CASSVRGLTEAFF. This chain joins TRBV5-6 and TRBJ1-1; 8 bases are shared with TRBD1. Per the germline V gene, CDR1 is SGHDT and CDR2 is YYEEEE. V gave up 4 bases and J gave up 5 bases; unmatched junction bases: 4. This CDR3 has 13 amino acids.

This clone appeared a single time. The chain combines TRBV19 with TRBJ1-5; D unclear. V dropped 3 bases and J dropped 0 bases, with 9 bases sitting between them. Looked up from germline, CDR1 is LNHDA and CDR2 is SQIVND (reference sequence). The CDR3 runs to 15 residues. CDR3 nucleotide sequence: TGTGCCAGTAGTATTTTCGACCATAGCAATCAGCCCCAGCATTTT. Translated: CASSIFDHSNQPQHF.

The CDR3: CASSVDRVSYEQYF. The CDR3 DNA follows: TGCGCCAGCAGCGTCGACAGGGTTTCCTACGAGCAGTACTTC. The chain uses TRBV5-1 and TRBJ2-7, with 7 bases that match TRBD1. CDR1 and CDR2 (germline): SGHRS, YFSETQ. This CDR3 comprises 14 residues. Germline trimming cut 4 bases from V and 1 base from J; bases unmatched to any gene: 5.

The rearrangement links TRBV7-2 to TRBJ2-7; 12 nucleotides agree with TRBD2. This CDR3 has 18 residues. The germline V gene has CDR1 SGHTA and CDR2 FQGNSA. Trimming took 3 bases from V and 3 from J; bases not matched to a gene: 12. CDR3 loop: CASSFLAGGPTSDYEQYF. In DNA form, the CDR3 reads TGTGCCAGCAGCTTTCTAGCGGGGGGGCCGACATCCGACTACGAGCAGTACTTC.

The chain recombines TRBV2 with TRBJ1-4, with D maybe TRBD1 (5 bases). CDR1 and CDR2 from the germline V gene are SNHLY and FYNNEI. V lost 5 bases, J lost 0 bases, and 10 bases lay in between. The CDR3 is 15 residues long. CDR3 DNA: TGTGCCAGCAGTCCCCTGGGGGCAACTAATGAAAAACTGTTTTTT. This codes for CASSPLGATNEKLFF.

CDR3 in DNA: TGTGCCAGCAGCTGGGCAGGGCCCACTGAAGCTTTCTTT. The encoded protein is CASSWAGPTEAFF. The rearrangement links TRBV6-5 to TRBJ1-1; tentative D call: TRBD1 (5 bases). The V end was cut by 6 bases, the J end by 4 bases, with 12 bases between. The CDR3 runs 13 residues. Germline values: CDR1 MNHEY, CDR2 SVGAGI.

The chain carries TRBV2 and TRBJ1-2, with no clear D. The V end lost 3 bases, the J end lost 2 bases, and 7 bases lay between the germline ends. This CDR3 comprises 13 residues. Germline V gene lookup returns CDR1 SNHLY and CDR2 FYNNEI. The CDR3 DNA reads as TGTGCCAGCAGTGACCCCCAGAACTATGGCTACACCTTC. As protein: CASSDPQNYGYTF.

The chain employs TRBV5-1 and TRBJ2-3; tentatively, D is TRBD2 (6 bases). V was trimmed by 4 bases and J by 4 bases, leaving 16 bases between them. The V gene's germline CDR1 is SGHRS and CDR2 YFSETQ. This CDR3 region has 15 residues. For the CDR3, the DNA is TGCGCCAGCAGCCCGATAGCGGTCTCGTCAGATACGCAGTATTTT. Protein product: CASSPIAVSSDTQYF.

The rearrangement links TRBV4-2 to TRBJ2-1; 7 nucleotides agree with TRBD2. Germline V gene lookup returns CDR1 LGHNA and CDR2 YNFKEQ. CDR3 length: 17 residues. V lost 0 bases to trimming and J lost 6 bases; unmatched junction nucleotides: 11. In nucleotides, the CDR3 is TGTGCCAGCAGCCAAGATTCCCGGACCGGGGGGTTCAATGAGCAGTTCTTC. Its translation is CASSQDSRTGGFNEQFF.

The chain is built from TRBV5-6 and TRBJ2-7; TRBD2 agrees at 9 bases. Germline-derived CDR1 and CDR2 are SGHDT and YYEEEE. This CDR3 has 15 residues. V was pared by 2 bases and J by 3 bases, with 6 bases of the junction left unmatched. The CDR3 here is CASSFPLAGNYEQYF. DNA for the CDR3: TGTGCCAGCAGCTTTCCTCTAGCGGGAAACTACGAGCAGTACTTC.

The V call is TRBV4-3, the J call TRBJ2-6, with 7 bases matching TRBD1. The CDR3 covers 18 residues. Per germline, CDR1 LGHNA and CDR2 YSLEER. Losses at the gene ends were 5 bases for V and 0 bases for J; bases not matched to a gene: 10. CDR3 sequence: CASSTQTGSDSGANVLTF. The CDR3 region has the DNA TGCGCCAGCAGCACCCAGACAGGGAGCGACTCTGGGGCCAACGTCCTGACTTTC.

This chain links TRBV18 with TRBJ2-5, with D tentatively TRBD1 (6 bases). CDR3 length: 14 residues. From germline, CDR1 is KGHSH and CDR2 LQKENI. Trimming stripped 3 bases from V and 2 bases from J, with 10 bases between. CDR3 coding DNA: TGTGCCAGCTCACCCCAGGGGCTACAAGAGACCCAGTACTTC. Translated, it gives CASSPQGLQETQYF.

The rearrangement links TRBV5-1 to TRBJ2-3, with D tentatively TRBD2 (6 bases). Trimming removed 6 bases from V and 2 bases from J, with 13 bases in between. This CDR3 has 14 residues. Germline V lookup: CDR1 SGHRS, CDR2 YFSETQ. This chain's CDR3 is CASKVSGYTDTQYF. The CDR3 DNA sequence: TGCGCCAGCAAGGTTAGCGGCTACACAGATACGCAGTATTTT.

The gene calls are TRBV29-1 and TRBJ2-5, with 9 nucleotides matching TRBD2. Germline-derived CDR1 and CDR2 are SQVTM and ANQGSEA. The CDR3 consists of 14 residues. Germline trimming cut 6 bases from V and 1 base from J; bases unmatched to any gene: 6. The CDR3 sequence: CSVDLSGGQETQYF. The CDR3 nucleotides read TGCAGCGTCGATCTTAGCGGGGGCCAAGAGACCCAGTACTTC.

This clone was picked up one time. The chain is built from TRBV5-6 and TRBJ2-1, with TRBD2 matching over 10 bases. The CDR3 has 15 amino acids. Germline V gene lookup returns CDR1 SGHDT and CDR2 YYEEEE. Losses at the gene ends were 4 bases for V and 5 bases for J; bases not matched to a gene: 6. In nucleotides, the CDR3 is TGTGCCAGCAGCCGTCTAGCGGGAGTCCACAATGAGCAGTTCTTC. This encodes CASSRLAGVHNEQFF. Full variable domain (outside the CDR3, taken from reference TRBV5-6 and TRBJ2-1): DAGVTQSPTHLIKTRGQQVTLRCSPKSGHDTVSWYQQALGQGPQFIFQYYEEEERQRGNFPDRFSGHQFPNYSSELNVNALLLGDSALYLCASSRLAGVHNEQFFGPGTRLTVL.

This sequence joins TRBV9 and TRBJ2-1; D assignment may be TRBD1 or TRBD2 (6 bases each). V was shortened by 0 bases and J by 6 bases, with 13 bases between the two germline ends. Germline assignment: CDR1 SGDLS and CDR2 YYNGEE. CDR3 size: 15 residues. CDR3 nucleotide sequence: TGTGCCAGCAGCGTAGACGGGGGCGGGCTCAATGAGCAGTTCTTC. Protein product: CASSVDGGGLNEQFF.